Shown below are 7 T cell receptor beta chains from a single sample sequenced in a study of a mutant IDH1 vaccine in newly diagnosed glioma. The sample's time point: baseline, week 1 (first vaccination visit). Described treatment: pre-vaccination baseline after standard-of-care therapy. TCRdb's copy holds only in-frame clones and misses some; the assay was immunoSEQ multiplex PCR. The data hold under 90,000 clones, with approximately 85% observed a single time. The sample here was PBMCs, taken from a glioma patient treated with radiotherapy, temozolomide or both. The origin of the receptors is a man aged 45 to 65 with glioma.

This clone was counted a single time. The gene calls are TRBV28 and TRBJ1-5, with D unclear. With 7 bases removed from V and 1 base from J, the gap between germline ends came to 8 bases. This CDR3 is built from 13 residues. CDR1 and CDR2 from the germline V gene are MDHEN and SYDVKM. Written as DNA, the CDR3 is TGTGCCAGCAAGGGCCGGAGCAATCAGCCCCAGCATTTT. Translated: CASKGRSNQPQHF.

The V call is TRBV10-3, the J call TRBJ2-3; unclear D gene. Germline-derived CDR1 and CDR2 are ENHRY and SYGVKD. Trimming pared 4 bases from V and 2 bases from J, leaving 13 bases between. The CDR3 extends over 15 amino acids. CDR3 coding DNA: TGTGCCATCAGTGGTTGGGCGACGAACACAGATACGCAGTATTTT. This codes for CAISGWATNTDTQYF.

This chain joins TRBV2 and TRBJ2-3; D is unresolved. V was cut by 6 bases and J by 0 bases, with 13 bases left in between. CDR1 is SNHLY, CDR2 FYNNEI, per germline. There are 15 residues in the CDR3. CDR3 sequence reads: CASRRGLASTDTQYF. CDR3 DNA sequence: TGTGCCAGCAGGAGAGGTCTGGCTAGCACAGATACGCAGTATTTT.

The chain combines TRBV4-1 with TRBJ2-1; no definite D call. CDR1 and CDR2 (germline): MGHRA, YSYEKL. The CDR3 is 12 amino acids. V lost 4 bases and J lost 6, with 7 bases in between. CDR3 residues: CASSPLGNEQFF. The CDR3 nucleotides are TGCGCCAGCAGCCCCTTGGGCAATGAGCAGTTCTTC.

V and J are TRBV9 and TRBJ2-5; 9 bases agree with TRBD1. Germline assignment: CDR1 SGDLS and CDR2 YYNGEE. The CDR3 has 15 amino acids. V shed 0 bases, J shed 5 bases, and the junction held 5 bases outside the gene matches. The CDR3 spells CASSVDRGLMETQYF. The CDR3, as DNA: TGTGCCAGCAGCGTAGACAGGGGGCTTATGGAGACCCAGTACTTC.

The V and J genes are TRBV18 and TRBJ1-1, with no clear D. V was clipped by 4 bases and J by 2 bases, with 11 bases between them. CDR1 and CDR2 (germline): KGHSH, LQKENI. CDR3 size: 14 residues. The CDR3 is CASSLGGRNTEAFF. CDR3 nucleotides: TGTGCCAGCTCACTAGGAGGACGAAACACTGAAGCTTTCTTT. Complete variable domain (other parts from reference TRBV18 and TRBJ1-1): NAGVMQNPRHLVRRRGQEARLRCSPMKGHSHVYWYRQLPEEGLKFMVYLQKENIIDESGMPKERFSAEFPKEGPSILRIQQVVRGDSAAYFCASSLGGRNTEAFFGQGTRLTVV.

The V gene is TRBV5-1, the J gene TRBJ1-1; D not resolved. Trimming removed 3 bases at V and 2 bases at J, with 11 bases between. Germline CDR1 reads SGHRS; CDR2 reads YFSETQ. This CDR3 comprises 14 residues. In DNA form, the CDR3 reads TGCGCCAGCAGCTCGGACGGACTAAACACTGAAGCTTTCTTT. Translation gives CASSSDGLNTEAFF.